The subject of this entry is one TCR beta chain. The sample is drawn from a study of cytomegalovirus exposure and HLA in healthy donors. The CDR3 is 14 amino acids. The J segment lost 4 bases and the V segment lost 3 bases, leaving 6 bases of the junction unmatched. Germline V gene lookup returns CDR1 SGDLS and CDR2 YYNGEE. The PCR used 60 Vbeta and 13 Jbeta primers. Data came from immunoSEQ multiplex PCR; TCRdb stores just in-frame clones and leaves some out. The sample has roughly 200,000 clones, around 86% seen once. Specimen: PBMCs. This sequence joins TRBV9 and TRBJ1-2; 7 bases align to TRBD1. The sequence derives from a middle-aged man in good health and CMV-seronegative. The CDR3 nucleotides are TGTGCCAGCAGCGAAGGAGGACAGGCCTATGGCTACACCTTC. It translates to CASSEGGQAYGYTF. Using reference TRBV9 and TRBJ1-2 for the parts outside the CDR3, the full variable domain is DSGVTQTPKHLITATGQRVTLRCSPRSGDLSVYWYQQSLDQGLQFLIQYYNGEERAKGNILERFSAQQFPDLHSELNLSSLELGDSALYFCASSEGGQAYGYTFGSGTRLTVV.